The 13 T cell receptor beta chains presented below share a single source sample, sequenced in a study of OX40 agonist ivuxolimab in advanced cancers. Using immunoSEQ multiplex PCR, the repertoire was profiled, and TCRdb retains in-frame clones only, with some absent. The sample holds about 71,000 clones, approximately 91% seen once. Sample: CD4+ or CD8+ T cells sorted from blood, taken in a trial of the OX40 agonist ivuxolimab. These receptors all stem from an adult with an advanced solid tumor such as melanoma, head and neck, liver or kidney cancer.

V and J are TRBV19 and TRBJ1-5, with D possibly matching TRBD1 (5 bases). Germline V lookup: CDR1 LNHDA, CDR2 SQIVND (reference sequence). With 1 base removed from V and 5 bases from J, the gap between germline ends came to 12 bases. The CDR3 sequence is 15 residues long. The CDR3 sequence is CASSIGAGSDQPQHF. CDR3 sequence (DNA): TGTGCCAGTAGTATAGGTGCAGGGTCAGATCAGCCCCAGCATTTT.

The chain recombines TRBV5-6 with TRBJ2-3, with D uncertain. The CDR3 spans 16 residues. Trimming removed 4 bases at V and 1 base at J, with 16 bases between. Germline CDR1 is SGHDT and CDR2 is YYEEEE. The CDR3 spells CASSLHTWAGTDTQYF. The CDR3 nucleotides read TGTGCCAGCAGCCTCCATACATGGGCAGGCACAGATACGCAGTATTTT.

The chain has TRBV11-2 and TRBJ2-1, with 8 bases that match TRBD2. Germline CDR1 and CDR2: SGHAT and FQNNGV. V shed 2 bases, J shed 5 bases, and the junction held 5 bases outside the gene matches. The CDR3 loop spans 15 amino acids. CDR3 nucleotides: TGTGCCAGCAGCTTAAGCGGGAGTACCGACAATGAGCAGTTCTTC. Its protein product is CASSLSGSTDNEQFF.

The rearrangement joins TRBV9 to TRBJ2-1; weak D call: TRBD1 (6 bases). Germline values: CDR1 SGDLS, CDR2 YYNGEE. The CDR3 spans 16 residues. V lost 3 bases, J lost 6 bases, and 19 bases lay in between. The CDR3 spells CASSGPGTPIGNEQFF. CDR3 DNA: TGTGCCAGCAGCGGTCCCGGGACACCGATCGGCAATGAGCAGTTCTTC.

The genes are TRBV13 and TRBJ1-3, with 7 bases matching TRBD1. V was clipped by 3 bases and J by 0 bases; unmatched bases: 5. The CDR3 has 16 residues. CDR1 is PRHDT and CDR2 is FYEKMQ in the germline V gene (reference sequence). The CDR3, as DNA: TGTGCCAGCAGCTTGAGGGGGCTGCCCTCTGGAAACACCATATATTTT. Its protein product is CASSLRGLPSGNTIYF.

The chain is built from TRBV7-9 and TRBJ2-7, with D tentatively TRBD1 (6 bases). The CDR3 extends over 14 amino acids. CDR1 and CDR2 from the germline V gene are SEHNR and FQNEAQ (reference sequence). Trimming shortened V by 5 bases and J by 5 bases, and 16 bases separated the two germline ends. The CDR3, as DNA: TGTGCCAGCAGCCCACCAGGGGCGGAAAACGAGCAGTACTTC. Protein: CASSPPGAENEQYF.

This clone was seen just once. V and J are TRBV27 and TRBJ2-2; D assignment may be TRBD1 or TRBD2 (6 bases each). The V gene lost 3 bases and the J gene lost 4 bases, with 12 bases spanning the gap. Germline V CDR1 and CDR2: MNHEY, SMNVEV (reference sequence). CDR3 size: 15 residues. The CDR3: CASSFSWGATGELFF. CDR3 bases: TGTGCCAGCAGTTTCTCCTGGGGGGCCACCGGGGAGCTGTTTTTT.

For this clone: An end of the junction differs from the germline gene, which may be a read error. The CDR3 spells CASSLAGQGVFYEQYF. The CDR3 DNA reads as TGTGCCAGCAGCCTAGCCGGACAGGGGGTCTTTTACGAGCAGTACTTC. The chain uses TRBV7-8 and TRBJ2-7; 10 bases agree with TRBD1. Per the germline V gene, CDR1 is SGHVS and CDR2 is FQNEAQ. This CDR3 contains 16 residues.

This clone qualifies as medium-sized. This sequence joins TRBV13 and TRBJ2-1; D might be TRBD2 (7 bases). The CDR3 has 13 amino acids. V was cut by 2 bases and J by 6 bases, with 8 bases left in between. Germline V gene sequence: CDR1 PRHDT, CDR2 FYEKMQ (reference sequence). The CDR3 bases are TGTGCCAGCAGCTTAAGGGGGGGCAATGAGCAGTTCTTC. This codes for CASSLRGGNEQFF. The full variable domain, its missing parts supplied by reference TRBV13 and TRBJ2-1, is AAGVIQSPRHLIKEKRETATLKCYPIPRHDTVYWYQQGPGQDPQFLISFYEKMQSDKGSIPDRFSAQQFSDYHSELNMSSLELGDSALYFCASSLRGGNEQFFGPGTRLTVL.

CDR3: CASSGPDRSKNIQYF. The CDR3 bases are TGTGCCAGCAGCGGACCTGATCGTAGCAAAAACATTCAGTACTTC. This sequence joins TRBV7-4 and TRBJ2-4, with D unclear. The CDR3 is 15 amino acids. Trimming stripped 5 bases from V and 3 bases from J, with 14 bases between. Germline lookup yields CDR1 SGHVT and CDR2 SQSDAQ. Full variable domain (remainder filled in from reference TRBV7-4 and TRBJ2-4): GAGVSQSPRYKVAKRGRDVALRCDSISGHVTLYWYRQTLGQGSEVLTYSQSDAQRDKSGRPSGRFSAERPERSVSTLKIQRTEQGDSAVYLCASSGPDRSKNIQYFGAGTRLSVL.

This clone was picked up one time. For the CDR3, the DNA is TGTGCCAGCAGTTTGGGCACTAGCCGAGGGACCCAAGAGACCCAGTACTTC. Its translation: CASSLGTSRGTQETQYF. The chain combines TRBV28 with TRBJ2-5; D possibly corresponds to TRBD2 (6 bases). The V end lost 3 bases, the J end lost 1 base, and 18 bases lay between the germline ends. CDR1 and CDR2 from the germline V gene are MDHEN and SYDVKM. This CDR3 is built from 17 residues.

This sequence joins TRBV6-6 and TRBJ2-3; tentatively, D is TRBD2 (6 bases). The germline V gene has CDR1 MNHNY and CDR2 SVGAGI (reference sequence). V was clipped by 5 bases and J by 0 bases, with 9 bases between them. The CDR3 extends over 14 amino acids. The CDR3 sequence is CASSRGSSTDTQYF. As DNA, the CDR3 is TGTGCCAGCAGTCGGGGGTCTAGCACAGATACGCAGTATTTT.

This chain uses TRBV7-3 with TRBJ2-3; TRBD1 agrees at 12 bases. Germline V lookup: CDR1 SGHTA, CDR2 FQGTGA. After removal of 3 bases from V and 6 bases from J, the junction contained 4 bases not matched to a gene. This CDR3 has 15 residues. Here the CDR3 reads CASSFGTGGMDTQYF. The DNA for the CDR3 is TGTGCCAGCAGCTTCGGGACAGGGGGCATGGATACGCAGTATTTT.